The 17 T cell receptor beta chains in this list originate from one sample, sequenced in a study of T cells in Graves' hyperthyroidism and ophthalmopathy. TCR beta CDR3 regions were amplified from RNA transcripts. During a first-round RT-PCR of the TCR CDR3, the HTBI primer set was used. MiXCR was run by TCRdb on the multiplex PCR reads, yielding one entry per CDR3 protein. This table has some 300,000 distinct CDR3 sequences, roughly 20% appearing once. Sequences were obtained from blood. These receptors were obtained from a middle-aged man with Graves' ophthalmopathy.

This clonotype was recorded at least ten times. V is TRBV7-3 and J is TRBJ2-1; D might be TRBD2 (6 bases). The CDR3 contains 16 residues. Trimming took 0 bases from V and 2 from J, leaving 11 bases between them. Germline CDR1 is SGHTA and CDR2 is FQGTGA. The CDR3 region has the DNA TGTGCCAGCAGCTTAACAGGGAGGCCCCCCTACAATGAGCAGTTCTTC. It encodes CASSLTGRPPYNEQFF.

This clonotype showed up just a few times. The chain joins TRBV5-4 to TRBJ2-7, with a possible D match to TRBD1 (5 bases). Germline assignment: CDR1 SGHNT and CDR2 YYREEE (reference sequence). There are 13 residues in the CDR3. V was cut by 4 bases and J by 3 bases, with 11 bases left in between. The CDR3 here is CASSQGQLYEQYF. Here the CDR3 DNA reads TGTGCCAGCAGCCAAGGACAACTCTACGAGCAGTACTTC.

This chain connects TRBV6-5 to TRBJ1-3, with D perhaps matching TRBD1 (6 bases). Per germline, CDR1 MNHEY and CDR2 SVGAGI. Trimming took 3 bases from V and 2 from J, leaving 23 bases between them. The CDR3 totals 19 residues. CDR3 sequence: CASSYPSNHRERAGNTIYF. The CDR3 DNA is TGTGCCAGCAGTTATCCGTCCAACCACAGGGAGCGCGCTGGAAACACCATATATTTT.

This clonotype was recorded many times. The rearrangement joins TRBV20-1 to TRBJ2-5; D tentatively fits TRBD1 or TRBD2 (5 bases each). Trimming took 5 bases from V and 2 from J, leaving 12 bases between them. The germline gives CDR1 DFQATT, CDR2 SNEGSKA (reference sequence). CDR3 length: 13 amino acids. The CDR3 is CSAAGTPQETQYF. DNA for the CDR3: TGCAGTGCTGCCGGGACCCCTCAAGAGACCCAGTACTTC.

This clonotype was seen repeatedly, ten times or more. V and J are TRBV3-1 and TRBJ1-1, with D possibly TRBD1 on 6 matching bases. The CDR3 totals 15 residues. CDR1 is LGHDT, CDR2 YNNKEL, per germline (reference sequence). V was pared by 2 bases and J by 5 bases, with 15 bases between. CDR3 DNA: TGTGCCAGCAGCCAAAGAGCAGGGGTTGGAACTGAAGCTTTCTTT. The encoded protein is CASSQRAGVGTEAFF.

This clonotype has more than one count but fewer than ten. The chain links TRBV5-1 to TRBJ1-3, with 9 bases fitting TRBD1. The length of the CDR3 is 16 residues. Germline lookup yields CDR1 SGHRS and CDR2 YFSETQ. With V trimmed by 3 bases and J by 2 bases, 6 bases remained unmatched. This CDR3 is CASSSGQGTPGNTIYF. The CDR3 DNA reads TGCGCCAGCAGCTCGGGACAGGGAACCCCTGGAAACACCATATATTTT.

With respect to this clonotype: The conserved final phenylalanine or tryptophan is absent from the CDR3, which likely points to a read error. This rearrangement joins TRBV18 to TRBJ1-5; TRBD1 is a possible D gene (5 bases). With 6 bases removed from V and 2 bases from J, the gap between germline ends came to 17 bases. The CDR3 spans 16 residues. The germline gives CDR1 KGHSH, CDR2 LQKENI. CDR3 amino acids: CASSLQGAKGNQPQHS. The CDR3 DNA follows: TGTGCCAGCTCTCTCCAGGGCGCGAAGGGCAATCAGCCCCAGCATTCT.

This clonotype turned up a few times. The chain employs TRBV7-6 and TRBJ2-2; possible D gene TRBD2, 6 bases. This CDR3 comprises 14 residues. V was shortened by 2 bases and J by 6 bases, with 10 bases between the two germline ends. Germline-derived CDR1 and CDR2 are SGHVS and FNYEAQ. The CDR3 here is CASSLTTSAGELFF. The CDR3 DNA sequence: TGTGCCAGCAGCTTAACGACTAGTGCCGGGGAGCTGTTTTTT. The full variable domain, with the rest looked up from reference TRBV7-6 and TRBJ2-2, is GAGVSQSPRYKVTKRGQDVALRCDPISGHVSLYWYRQALGQGPEFLTYFNYEAQQDKSGLPNDRFSAERPEGSISTLTIQRTEQRDSAMYRCASSLTTSAGELFFGEGSRLTVL.

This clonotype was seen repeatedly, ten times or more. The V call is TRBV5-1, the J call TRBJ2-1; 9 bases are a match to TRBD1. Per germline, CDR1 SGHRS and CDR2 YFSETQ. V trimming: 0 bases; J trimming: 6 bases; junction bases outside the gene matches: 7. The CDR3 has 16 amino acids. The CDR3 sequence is CASSLAGTGTPNEQFF. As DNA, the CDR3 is TGCGCCAGCAGCTTGGCGGGGACAGGGACCCCCAATGAGCAGTTCTTC.

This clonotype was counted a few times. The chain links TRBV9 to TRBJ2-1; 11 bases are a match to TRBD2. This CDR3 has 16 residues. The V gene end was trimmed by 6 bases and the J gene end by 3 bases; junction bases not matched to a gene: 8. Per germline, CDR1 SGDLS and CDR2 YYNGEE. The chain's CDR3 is CASTPPGTSGYNEQFF. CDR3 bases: TGTGCCAGCACCCCCCCCGGGACTAGCGGCTACAATGAGCAGTTCTTC.

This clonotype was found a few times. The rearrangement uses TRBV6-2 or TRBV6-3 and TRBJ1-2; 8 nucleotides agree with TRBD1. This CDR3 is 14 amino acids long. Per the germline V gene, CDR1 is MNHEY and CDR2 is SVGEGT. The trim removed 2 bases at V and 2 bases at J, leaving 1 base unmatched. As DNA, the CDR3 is TGTGCCAGCAGTTACCGACAGGGGAACTATGGCTACACCTTC. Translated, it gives CASSYRQGNYGYTF.

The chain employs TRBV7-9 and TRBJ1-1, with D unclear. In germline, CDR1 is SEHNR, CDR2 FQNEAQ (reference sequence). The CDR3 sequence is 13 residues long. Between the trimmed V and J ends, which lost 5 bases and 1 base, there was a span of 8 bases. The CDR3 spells CASSTYGNTEAFF. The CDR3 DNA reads TGTGCCAGCAGCACCTACGGGAACACTGAAGCTTTCTTT.

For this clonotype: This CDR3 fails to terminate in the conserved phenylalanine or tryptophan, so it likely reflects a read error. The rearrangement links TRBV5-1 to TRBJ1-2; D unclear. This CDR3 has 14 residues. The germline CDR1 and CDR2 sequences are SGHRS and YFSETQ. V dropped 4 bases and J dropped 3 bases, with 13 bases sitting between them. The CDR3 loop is CASSAQRADYGYTL. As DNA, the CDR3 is TGCGCCAGCAGCGCCCAACGGGCTGACTATGGCTACACCCTC.

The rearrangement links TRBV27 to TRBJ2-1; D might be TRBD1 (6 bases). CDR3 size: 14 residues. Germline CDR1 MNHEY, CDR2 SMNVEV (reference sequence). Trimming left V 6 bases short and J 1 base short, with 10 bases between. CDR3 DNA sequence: TGTGCCAGCAGCTCCCAGGGGTCCTACAATGAGCAGTTCTTC. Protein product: CASSSQGSYNEQFF.

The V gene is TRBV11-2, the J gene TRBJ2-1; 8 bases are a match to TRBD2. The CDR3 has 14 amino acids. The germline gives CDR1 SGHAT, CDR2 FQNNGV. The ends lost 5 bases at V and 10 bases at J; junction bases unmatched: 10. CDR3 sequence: CASSRGGGAWEQFF. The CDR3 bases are TGTGCCAGCAGCCGGGGGGGTGGGGCATGGGAGCAGTTCTTC.

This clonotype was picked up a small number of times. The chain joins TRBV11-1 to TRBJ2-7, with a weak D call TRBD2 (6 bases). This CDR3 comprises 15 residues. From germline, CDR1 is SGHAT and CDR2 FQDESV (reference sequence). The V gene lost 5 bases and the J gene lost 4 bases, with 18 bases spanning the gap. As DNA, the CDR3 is TGTGCCAGCAGCATTGGAGGGACTTCATTGTACGAGCAGTACTTC. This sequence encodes CASSIGGTSLYEQYF.

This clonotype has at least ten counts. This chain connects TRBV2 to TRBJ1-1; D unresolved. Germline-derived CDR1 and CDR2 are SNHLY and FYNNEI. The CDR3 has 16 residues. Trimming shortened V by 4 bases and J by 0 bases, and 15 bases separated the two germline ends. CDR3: CASSVTFLGVNTEAFF. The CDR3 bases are TGTGCCAGCAGTGTCACTTTTTTAGGCGTGAACACTGAAGCTTTCTTT.